The 32 T cell receptor beta chains in this list originate from one sample, sequenced in a study of blood T cells in healthy people across ages. A second about 6 to 11 cycle PCR used barcoded and J-beta primers. MiXCR, run by TCRdb on the 5' RACE reads, gives a single entry per CDR3 protein. The table includes roughly 700,000 distinct CDR3 sequences, around 48% detected once. Sequences were obtained from blood. The receptors were sampled from a woman aged 55-69 years in good health.

The chain recombines TRBV20-1 with TRBJ2-3; D remains ambiguous. The germline V gene encodes CDR1 DFQATT and CDR2 SNEGSKA (reference sequence). The CDR3 length is 13 residues. The V gene lost 0 bases and the J gene lost 4 bases, with 8 bases spanning the gap. This CDR3 reads CSAREGFSDTQYF. The CDR3 DNA is TGCAGTGCTAGAGAGGGGTTCTCAGATACGCAGTATTTT.

The chain couples TRBV2 to TRBJ2-1; 7 bases map to TRBD2. This CDR3 region has 17 residues. Looked up from germline, CDR1 is SNHLY and CDR2 is FYNNEI. The V segment lost 9 bases and the J segment 0 bases; nucleotides outside the gene matches: 14. CDR3 in amino acids: CASNGRGPGSSYNEQFF. The CDR3 DNA follows: TGTGCCAGTAATGGGAGGGGTCCGGGAAGCTCCTACAATGAGCAGTTCTTC.

This chain connects TRBV5-5 to TRBJ1-2; TRBD1 might be the D (5 bases). The CDR3 runs to 15 residues. In germline, CDR1 is SGHKS, CDR2 YYEKEE (reference sequence). V lost 0 bases to trimming and J lost 7 bases, with 16 bases between them. The DNA for the CDR3 is TGTGCCAGCAGCTTGGGGGCGGCGGGGCGCGGTGGCTACACCTTC. This encodes CASSLGAAGRGGYTF. Full variable domain (outside the CDR3, taken from reference TRBV5-5 and TRBJ1-2): DAGVTQSPTHLIKTRGQQVTLRCSPISGHKSVSWYQQVLGQGPQFIFQYYEKEERGRGNFPDRFSARQFPNYSSELNVNALLLGDSALYLCASSLGAAGRGGYTFGSGTRLTVV.

The V and J genes are TRBV2 and TRBJ1-2; perhaps TRBD1 as D (5 bases). With 1 base removed from V and 7 bases from J, the gap between germline ends came to 16 bases. The CDR3 is made up of 15 amino acids. Looked up from germline, CDR1 is SNHLY and CDR2 is FYNNEI. The CDR3 sequence is CASSEEMGLGGGYTF. As DNA, the CDR3 is TGTGCCAGCAGTGAAGAGATGGGGCTCGGGGGTGGCTACACCTTC. Complete variable domain (other parts from reference TRBV2 and TRBJ1-2): EPEVTQTPSHQVTQMGQEVILRCVPISNHLYFYWYRQILGQKVEFLVSFYNNEISEKSEIFDDQFSVERPDGSNFTLKIRSTKLEDSAMYFCASSEEMGLGGGYTFGSGTRLTVV.

This clonotype was detected only a few times. The genes are TRBV27 and TRBJ2-5, with D tentatively TRBD2 (6 bases). V lost 2 bases to trimming and J lost 2 bases, with 12 bases between them. CDR1 is MNHEY, CDR2 SMNVEV, per germline (reference sequence). The CDR3 sequence is 15 residues long. CDR3 coding DNA: TGTGCCAGCAGTTTAGGAGGGACGCTACAAGAGACCCAGTACTTC. Translated, it gives CASSLGGTLQETQYF.

A word on this clonotype: A read error may account for a junction end that differs from germline. The V and J genes are TRBV6-5 and TRBJ2-7; 8 bases match TRBD1. This CDR3 region has 15 residues. Looked up from germline, CDR1 is MNHEY and CDR2 is SVGAGI. CDR3 DNA: TGTGCCAGCAGTTACACCTACAGGGGGTCCTGGGAGCAGTGCTTC. This gives the protein CASSYTYRGSWEQCF.

The chain joins TRBV5-5 to TRBJ2-6; 10 positions agree with TRBD1. V gave up 4 bases and J gave up 0 bases; unmatched junction bases: 7. Germline lookup yields CDR1 SGHKS and CDR2 YYEKEE (reference sequence). This CDR3 spans 18 amino acids. The CDR3 sequence: CASSPRTGGYSGANVLTF. Written as DNA, the CDR3 is TGTGCCAGCAGCCCCCGGACAGGGGGTTACTCTGGGGCCAACGTCCTGACTTTC.

The rearrangement uses TRBV29-1 and TRBJ2-6, with no clear D. CDR1 is SQVTM and CDR2 is ANQGSEA in the germline V gene. Between the trimmed V and J ends, which lost 7 bases and 2 bases, there was a span of 9 bases. This CDR3 comprises 13 residues. The CDR3 here is CSATAPGANVLTF. In DNA form, the CDR3 reads TGCAGCGCCACAGCCCCTGGGGCCAACGTCCTGACTTTC.

This clonotype was seen ten or more times. The chain joins TRBV20-1 to TRBJ2-4, with D perhaps TRBD1 (5 bases). The CDR3 is made up of 16 amino acids. Trimming removed 3 bases at V and 8 bases at J, with 23 bases between. Germline V gives CDR1 DFQATT, CDR2 SNEGSKA (reference sequence). CDR3 amino acids: CSARAGFPLQLDIQYF. CDR3 coding DNA: TGCAGTGCTAGGGCAGGGTTCCCTCTCCAATTGGACATTCAGTACTTC.

The rearrangement links TRBV7-2 to TRBJ2-3, with TRBD2 identical over 7 bases. There are 15 residues in the CDR3. The germline V gene encodes CDR1 SGHTA and CDR2 FQGNSA. The V gene end was trimmed by 3 bases and the J gene end by 1 base; junction bases not matched to a gene: 4. CDR3: CASSLAGVRTDTQYF. Written as DNA, the CDR3 is TGTGCCAGCAGCTTGGCGGGAGTTCGCACAGATACGCAGTATTTT.

The chain carries TRBV9 and TRBJ1-1, with TRBD1 as a possible D gene (5 bases). Trimming left V 5 bases short and J 1 base short, with 15 bases between. Per the germline V gene, CDR1 is SGDLS and CDR2 is YYNGEE. CDR3 size: 15 residues. CDR3 DNA: TGTGCCAGCAGTGGACCGGGACTGACGAACACTGAAGCTTTCTTT. This translates into CASSGPGLTNTEAFF. The full variable domain, with the rest looked up from reference TRBV9 and TRBJ1-1, is DSGVTQTPKHLITATGQRVTLRCSPRSGDLSVYWYQQSLDQGLQFLIQYYNGEERAKGNILERFSAQQFPDLHSELNLSSLELGDSALYFCASSGPGLTNTEAFFGQGTRLTVV.

The J gene is TRBJ1-6, the V gene TRBV12-3 or TRBV12-4, with 10 bases lining up with TRBD1. The CDR3 is made up of 15 amino acids. Trimming cost V 5 bases and J 9 bases; bases outside gene matches: 7. The CDR3 nucleotides are TGTGCCAGCAGTCCCCGACAGGGGGCCGGTTCACCCCTCCACTTT. This codes for CASSPRQGAGSPLHF.

The chain carries TRBV7-9 and TRBJ1-4; possible D gene TRBD1, 5 bases. The V gene's germline CDR1 is SEHNR and CDR2 FQNEAQ (reference sequence). Trimming left V 3 bases short and J 6 bases short, with 20 bases between. The CDR3 is 17 residues long. CDR3 protein: CASSFPPGQNLDEKLFF. The DNA of the CDR3 is TGTGCCAGCAGCTTTCCCCCAGGGCAGAACCTCGATGAAAAACTGTTTTTT.

About this clonotype itself: It is unclear where the CDR3 begins or ends on the DNA, so no DNA is shown, and the CDR3 is as TCRdb lists it. The CDR3: CASSMINGVASGNNEQFF. The V call is TRBV21-1, the J call TRBJ2-1; TRBD2, the table's D call, was not compared with the DNA. TRBV21-1 is deemed a pseudogene. 18 amino acids form the CDR3, both terminal residues included.

The V and J genes are TRBV4-2 and TRBJ2-4; 7 bases align to TRBD1. The J call may be incorrect, as the DNA end agrees better with TRBJ2-7. CDR1 and CDR2 from the germline V gene are LGHNA and YNFKEQ. There are 16 residues in the CDR3. The CDR3 region has the DNA TGTGCCAGCAGCCAAGATGAGACAGGGAACCCTTACGAGCAGTACTTC. It yields the protein CASSQDETGNPYEQYF.

Here the CDR3 DNA reads TGTGCCAGCAGCTTAGAGGGACAGGGGCGCCTTGGGGCCAACGTCCTGACTTTC. Its translation: CASSLEGQGRLGANVLTF. The chain uses TRBV7-9 and TRBJ2-6, with TRBD1 identical over 10 bases. Germline values: CDR1 SEHNR, CDR2 FQNEAQ (reference sequence). The CDR3 totals 18 residues. With 1 base clipped from V and 3 bases from J, the junction kept 6 bases outside the gene matches. The full variable domain, with the rest looked up from reference TRBV7-9 and TRBJ2-6, is DTGVSQNPRHKITKRGQNVTFRCDPISEHNRLYWYRQTLGQGPEFLTYFQNEAQLEKSRLLSDRFSAERPKGSFSTLEIQRTEQGDSAMYLCASSLEGQGRLGANVLTFGAGSRLTVL.

There are a few counts of this clonotype. The rearrangement links TRBV2 to TRBJ2-5; the D gene is possibly TRBD2 (6 bases). The CDR3 has 14 amino acids. V was shortened by 4 bases and J by 5 bases, with 14 bases between the two germline ends. Germline values: CDR1 SNHLY, CDR2 FYNNEI. CDR3 DNA: TGTGCCAGCAGTGTAAGGAGGGAAGGGGAGACCCAGTACTTC. Its translation: CASSVRREGETQYF.

This sequence joins TRBV5-1 and TRBJ2-1; maybe TRBD1 (6 bases). The V gene's germline CDR1 is SGHRS and CDR2 YFSETQ. The V gene lost 6 bases and the J gene lost 4 bases, with 14 bases spanning the gap. The CDR3 extends over 14 amino acids. CDR3 protein: CASNPGQPYNEQFF. The CDR3 bases are TGCGCCAGCAACCCCGGACAGCCTTACAATGAGCAGTTCTTC.

J is TRBJ1-5 and V is TRBV20-1; unclear D gene. In germline, CDR1 is DFQATT, CDR2 SNEGSKA (reference sequence). The CDR3 loop spans 14 amino acids. Deletions cut 0 bases from V and 9 bases from J, with 15 bases between. For the CDR3, the DNA is TGCAGTGCTAGAGATTTAGAGGGATCTAGGCCCCAGCATTTT. Translation: CSARDLEGSRPQHF.

V usage is TRBV27 and J usage is TRBJ1-5; D uncertain. Germline V lookup: CDR1 MNHEY, CDR2 SMNVEV (reference sequence). This CDR3 contains 17 residues. V was cut by 5 bases and J by 0 bases, with 17 bases left in between. The CDR3 DNA is TGTGCCAGCAGTAACCATGCCGGGAGTTATAGCAATCAGCCCCAGCATTTT. Translating gives CASSNHAGSYSNQPQHF.

Comments on this clonotype: Its ends do not fully match the called genes, so a read error is possible. The chain combines TRBV12-3 or TRBV12-4 with TRBJ1-6, with no clear D. This CDR3 contains 14 residues. CDR3 loop: CASSLIGPDSPLPF. The CDR3 region has the DNA TGTGCCAGCAGTTTAATAGGCCCCGATTCACCCCTCCCCTTT.

The table lists this clonotype with a few counts. The V call is TRBV2, the J call TRBJ2-3; 9 bases fit TRBD2. The CDR3 length is 15 residues. Germline V gene lookup returns CDR1 SNHLY and CDR2 FYNNEI. Trimming took 6 bases from V and 0 from J; bases not matched to a gene: 4. This CDR3 is CASRASGASTDTQYF. CDR3 bases: TGTGCCAGCAGGGCTAGCGGGGCTAGCACAGATACGCAGTATTTT.

In this sample, this clonotype turned up once. The chain is built from TRBV12-3 or TRBV12-4 and TRBJ1-4; D possibly corresponds to TRBD1 (5 bases). The V and J ends lost 0 bases and 7 bases respectively, with 15 bases between them. The CDR3 is made up of 16 amino acids. CDR3 loop: CASSLAKTGLLEKLFF. CDR3 DNA: TGTGCCAGCAGTTTAGCCAAAACAGGTTTACTTGAAAAACTGTTTTTT.

For this clonotype: Mismatch with germline at one junction end may stem from a read error. The V gene is TRBV29-1, the J gene TRBJ2-1, with D perhaps TRBD2 (5 bases). The CDR3 spans 15 residues. Per the germline V gene, CDR1 is SQVTM and CDR2 is ANQGSEA. The chain's CDR3 is CGVGGAERGDNEQFF. As DNA, the CDR3 is TGCGGCGTTGGTGGCGCAGAACGGGGTGACAATGAGCAGTTCTTC.

This clonotype was seen a few times. The chain combines TRBV4-3 with TRBJ1-6, with 10 bases that match TRBD1. From germline, CDR1 is LGHNA and CDR2 YSLEER. After removal of 3 bases from V and 9 bases from J, the junction contained 2 bases not matched to a gene. The CDR3 spans 14 residues. CDR3 region: CASSQDRGSSPLHF. DNA of the CDR3: TGCGCCAGCAGCCAGGACAGGGGGAGTTCACCCCTCCACTTT.

This chain links TRBV20-1 with TRBJ2-5; D tentatively fits TRBD1 or TRBD2 (5 bases each). The tail of the sequence fits TRBJ2-7 better, so the J call may be wrong. CDR3 size: 13 residues. Germline V gene sequence: CDR1 DFQATT, CDR2 SNEGSKA (reference sequence). Here the CDR3 DNA reads TGCAGTGCCGACCGGGGACGGTTCTACGAGCAGTACTTC. This codes for CSADRGRFYEQYF.

This clonotype has only a few counts. DNA of the CDR3: TGCGCCAGCAGCTTGGAGGGGGCTGAACGTGGCTACACCTTC. Translating gives CASSLEGAERGYTF. The chain is built from TRBV5-1 and TRBJ1-2; 7 bases match TRBD1. Germline V gives CDR1 SGHRS, CDR2 YFSETQ. The CDR3 length is 14 residues. J lost 7 bases, V lost 0 bases, and 6 bases had no gene match.

Written as DNA, the CDR3 is TGTGCCAGCAGCATGACATTCGAAGAGACCCAGTACTTC. Its protein product is CASSMTFEETQYF. The chain combines TRBV7-3 with TRBJ2-5, with D uncertain. The CDR3 runs to 13 residues. Trimming cost V 5 bases and J 3 bases, with 10 bases left between them. CDR1 and CDR2 from the germline V gene are SGHTA and FQGTGA.

A single count supports this clonotype. A much larger clone differs from this one at a single base, so this may be a read error. The V and J genes are TRBV14 and TRBJ2-3, with a weak D call TRBD2 (5 bases). This CDR3 has 12 amino acids. Germline V CDR1 and CDR2: SGHDN, FVKESK. V lost 0 bases, J lost 8 bases, and 6 bases lay in between. The CDR3 bases are TGTGCCAGCAGCCAAGACGGAGGTACGCAGTATTTT. The encoded protein is CASSQDGGTQYF.

This sequence joins TRBV12-3 or TRBV12-4 and TRBJ2-1; the D is unclear. Trimming shortened V by 5 bases and J by 10 bases, and 15 bases separated the two germline ends. The CDR3 loop spans 13 amino acids. In DNA, the CDR3 is TGTGCCAGCAGTCCCACACTGCGATGGGAGCAGTTCTTC. Translated, it gives CASSPTLRWEQFF.

V is TRBV7-8 and J is TRBJ2-1; TRBD1 might be the D (5 bases). Trimming stripped 5 bases from V and 0 bases from J, with 14 bases between. From germline, CDR1 is SGHVS and CDR2 FQNEAQ. The CDR3 contains 16 residues. CDR3 DNA: TGTGCCAGCAGCACTCCCAGGGCCTCCTCCTACAATGAGCAGTTCTTC. Translation: CASSTPRASSYNEQFF.

In its sample, this clonotype was seen once. One junction end does not reproduce the germline sequence, and a read error may be involved. The chain joins TRBV3-1 to TRBJ2-1; no reliable D call. Germline values: CDR1 LGHDT, CDR2 YNNKEL (reference sequence). The CDR3 contains 12 residues. The CDR3, as DNA: TGTGCCGGCAGCCAGAGTCACAATGAGCAGTTCTTC. It yields the protein CAGSQSHNEQFF.